Below are 26 T cell receptor beta chains sequenced from a single sample in a study of blood T cell repertoires in COVID-19. The data were produced by immunoSEQ multiplex PCR, yet TCRdb's version contains in-frame clones alone and is incomplete. The top ten clones hold less than 1.5% of a sample with 350,000 to 500,000 clones, 70% to 90% of them seen once. Sequenced sample: PBMCs or T cells enriched from blood (not recorded which). These receptors were obtained from a woman between 18 and 30 years old who had been exposed to COVID-19.

The rearrangement uses TRBV6-5 and TRBJ2-7, with D tentatively TRBD2 (5 bases). CDR3 length: 12 amino acids. Germline CDR1 is MNHEY and CDR2 is SVGAGI. CDR3 loop: CASGVRLSEQYF. CDR3 nucleotide sequence: TGTGCTTCCGGGGTGCGCCTGAGCGAGCAGTACTTC.

V usage is TRBV3-1 (or the pseudogene TRBV3-2) and J usage is TRBJ2-1; 8 bases agree with TRBD2. Germline CDR1 LGHDT, CDR2 YNNKEL (reference sequence). The CDR3 runs 17 residues. Losses at the gene ends were 0 bases for V and 4 bases for J; bases not matched to a gene: 8. CDR3 protein: CASSQELSGGPYNEQFF. CDR3 coding DNA: TGTGCCAGCAGCCAAGAATTATCGGGGGGGCCATACAATGAGCAGTTCTTC.

This clone was seen only a few times. V gene TRBV28 combines with J gene TRBJ1-3; 7 bases align to TRBD1. Germline V gene lookup returns CDR1 MDHEN and CDR2 SYDVKM. With V trimmed by 7 bases and J by 0 bases, 9 bases remained unmatched. The CDR3 spans 16 residues. The CDR3 sequence: CASTLTGPLSGNTIYF. In DNA, the CDR3 is TGTGCCAGCACCCTGACAGGGCCTCTCTCTGGAAACACCATATATTTT. The full variable domain, its missing parts supplied by reference TRBV28 and TRBJ1-3, is DVKVTQSSRYLVKRTGEKVFLECVQDMDHENMFWYRQDPGLGLRLIYFSYDVKMKEKGDIPEGYSVSREKKERFSLILESASTNQTSMYLCASTLTGPLSGNTIYFGEGSWLTVV.

This sequence joins TRBV2 and TRBJ1-2; D may be TRBD1 (6 bases). Germline V CDR1 and CDR2: SNHLY, FYNNEI. The CDR3 runs 14 residues. V was trimmed by 3 bases and J by 2 bases, leaving 10 bases between them. The CDR3 sequence: CASSDPGQNYGYTF. CDR3 bases: TGTGCCAGCAGTGATCCGGGACAAAACTATGGCTACACCTTC.

This clone was recorded once. The chain uses TRBV4-3 and TRBJ2-1; D is unclear. The CDR3 is 17 residues long. Trimming stripped 0 bases from V and 0 bases from J, with 12 bases between. Germline V gene data show CDR1 as LGHNA and CDR2 as YSLEER. The CDR3 DNA is TGCGCCAGCAGCCAAGAGGGCCCCCCGAGCTCCTACAATGAGCAGTTCTTC. Protein product: CASSQEGPPSSYNEQFF.

The genes are TRBV28 and TRBJ2-7; TRBD2 aligns across 8 bases. Per the germline V gene, CDR1 is MDHEN and CDR2 is SYDVKM. This CDR3 spans 14 amino acids. Trimming at V came to 7 bases and at J to 4 bases, leaving 9 bases not matched to a gene. The CDR3 reads CASTSPGGLYEQYF. As DNA, the CDR3 is TGTGCCAGCACCTCGCCGGGGGGGTTGTACGAGCAGTACTTC.

The chain links TRBV19 to TRBJ2-3, with 11 bases matching TRBD2. V gave up 1 base and J gave up 2 bases; unmatched junction bases: 2. Per germline, CDR1 LNHDA and CDR2 SQIVND (reference sequence). The CDR3 covers 16 residues. The CDR3 loop reads CASSIGLAGTTDTQYF. The CDR3 DNA reads TGTGCCAGTAGTATAGGACTAGCGGGGACCACAGATACGCAGTATTTT.

The genes are TRBV5-1 and TRBJ2-7, with TRBD1 matching 7 bases. Germline loops: CDR1 SGHRS, CDR2 YFSETQ. After removal of 4 bases from V and 3 bases from J, the junction contained 10 bases not matched to a gene. The CDR3 length is 15 residues. The CDR3 nucleotides are TGCGCCAGCAGCCTGGCCGGGACAGCCCTCTACGAGCAGTACTTC. It yields the protein CASSLAGTALYEQYF.

This chain connects TRBV11-1 to TRBJ1-4, with D uncertain. Germline V gene sequence: CDR1 SGHAT, CDR2 FQDESV (reference sequence). This CDR3 spans 15 amino acids. V lost 1 base and J lost 0, with 6 bases in between. The CDR3 DNA sequence: TGTGCCAGCAGCTTAGAGACTTCAACTAATGAAAAACTGTTTTTT. Its translation: CASSLETSTNEKLFF.

The chain links TRBV7-2 to TRBJ2-7; 11 bases match TRBD2. The trim removed 4 bases at V and 5 bases at J, leaving 16 bases unmatched. The CDR3 is 18 residues long. Per the germline V gene, CDR1 is SGHTA and CDR2 is FQGNSA. The CDR3 loop is CASSSKGARASGRNEQYF. CDR3 DNA: TGTGCCAGCAGCTCAAAGGGGGCGAGGGCTAGCGGGAGGAACGAGCAGTACTTC. Full variable domain (remainder filled in from reference TRBV7-2 and TRBJ2-7): GAGVSQSPSNKVTEKGKDVELRCDPISGHTALYWYRQSLGQGLEFLIYFQGNSAPDKSGLPSDRFSAERTGGSVSTLTIQRTQQEDSAVYLCASSSKGARASGRNEQYFGPGTRLTVT.

On this clone: One end of the junction does not line up with germline, which may come from a read error. The chain joins TRBV15 to TRBJ1-1, with 9 bases lining up with TRBD1. Germline V CDR1 and CDR2: LNHNV, YYDKDF (reference sequence). CDR3 size: 14 residues. The CDR3: CATSGDRGLTEAFF. The CDR3 coding sequence is TGTGCCACCAGCGGAGACAGGGGGTTGACTGAAGCTTTCTTT. The full variable domain, with the rest looked up from reference TRBV15 and TRBJ1-1, is DAMVIQNPRYQVTQFGKPVTLSCSQTLNHNVMYWYQQKSSQAPKLLFHYYDKDFNNEADTPDNFQSRRPNTSFCFLDIRSPGLGDTAMYLCATSGDRGLTEAFFGQGTRLTVV.

This clone was counted a single time. The CDR3 sequence is CAWRQWGDSGNTIYF. In DNA form, the CDR3 reads TGTGCCTGGAGACAGTGGGGAGACTCTGGAAACACCATATATTTT. This sequence joins TRBV30 and TRBJ1-3; D is undetermined. Germline V gene lookup returns CDR1 GTSNPN and CDR2 SVGIG (reference sequence). The length of the CDR3 is 15 residues. With 3 bases removed from V and 0 bases from J, the gap between germline ends came to 12 bases.

This clone was detected many times. This chain joins TRBV29-1 and TRBJ1-1, with D unresolved. The CDR3 consists of 11 residues. Germline CDR1 reads SQVTM; CDR2 reads ANQGSEA. Deletions cut 2 bases from V and 1 base from J, with 2 bases between. CDR3 coding DNA: TGCAGCGTTGAACAGAACACTGAAGCTTTCTTT. It is translated as CSVEQNTEAFF.

The chain recombines TRBV7-2 with TRBJ2-7, with D tentatively TRBD2 (6 bases). V was clipped by 2 bases and J by 3 bases, with 11 bases between them. The CDR3 contains 14 residues. CDR1 SGHTA and CDR2 FQGNSA come from the germline V gene. CDR3 in amino acids: CASSLPGGLYEQYF. The CDR3 nucleotides are TGTGCCAGCAGCTTACCCGGGGGTCTCTACGAGCAGTACTTC.

This clone came up a few times. The chain recombines TRBV6-5 with TRBJ2-2; D gene ambiguous. V was trimmed by 0 bases and J by 7 bases, leaving 15 bases between them. The germline gives CDR1 MNHEY, CDR2 SVGAGI. The CDR3 is made up of 16 amino acids. As DNA, the CDR3 is TGTGCCAGCAGTTACTCGAATCCCCGGGTCGGCGGGGAGCTGTTTTTT. Protein product: CASSYSNPRVGGELFF.

The V call is TRBV7-9, the J call TRBJ1-2; TRBD1 aligns across 7 bases. The CDR3 covers 16 residues. Germline V gene lookup returns CDR1 SEHNR and CDR2 FQNEAQ (reference sequence). V dropped 5 bases and J dropped 4; count of bases not matched to a gene: 13. Here the CDR3 DNA reads TGTGCCAGCAGCGACACCGGGACAGCGCTTCTCTATGGCTACACCTTC. Translation: CASSDTGTALLYGYTF.

The rearrangement links TRBV27 to TRBJ1-1, with 10 bases matching TRBD1. Germline V gene lookup returns CDR1 MNHEY and CDR2 SMNVEV (reference sequence). This CDR3 has 15 amino acids. Unmatched junction bases numbered 4, after V lost 5 bases and J lost 1 base. CDR3 nucleotide sequence: TGTGCCAGCAGTGGGGACAGGGGAACGAACACTGAAGCTTTCTTT. Amino acid sequence: CASSGDRGTNTEAFF.

The chain couples TRBV27 to TRBJ2-1; D is possibly TRBD2 (6 bases). The CDR3 is 13 residues long. Trimming removed 5 bases from V and 4 bases from J, with 9 bases in between. Germline loops: CDR1 MNHEY, CDR2 SMNVEV (reference sequence). The CDR3: CASSRAGYNEQFF. The DNA for the CDR3 is TGTGCCAGCAGTAGGGCGGGATACAATGAGCAGTTCTTC.

The gene calls are TRBV5-4 and TRBJ1-4; D remains unclear. The length of the CDR3 is 12 residues. Trimming took 2 bases from V and 6 from J, leaving 5 bases between them. The germline V gene has CDR1 SGHNT and CDR2 YYREEE (reference sequence). The CDR3 DNA is TGTGCCAGCAGCTTTGACTATGAAAAACTGTTTTTT. This gives the protein CASSFDYEKLFF.

Details on this clone: Relative to the germline gene, one junction end is altered; a read error may explain this. The gene calls are TRBV5-1 and TRBJ2-7, with D possibly being TRBD2 (6 bases). Looked up from germline, CDR1 is SGHRS and CDR2 is YFSETQ. The CDR3 loop spans 14 amino acids. The CDR3 loop is CASSLGGQSYEQYF. CDR3 bases: TGCGCCAGCAGTTTGGGAGGACAAAGCTACGAGCAGTACTTC.

This rearrangement joins TRBV28 to TRBJ2-3; a weak D match, TRBD2 (5 bases). Germline V CDR1 and CDR2: MDHEN, SYDVKM. The CDR3 sequence is 15 residues long. V was pared by 2 bases and J by 0 bases, with 9 bases between. DNA of the CDR3: TGTGCCAGCAGTTTACGGGGATCTAGCACAGATACGCAGTATTTT. Translating gives CASSLRGSSTDTQYF.

The V and J genes are TRBV9 and TRBJ1-1; TRBD1 might be the D (6 bases). The CDR3 extends over 13 amino acids. V was clipped by 3 bases and J by 6 bases, with 12 bases between them. The germline V gene encodes CDR1 SGDLS and CDR2 YYNGEE. The CDR3 region is CASSAIQGSEAFF. The CDR3 DNA sequence: TGTGCCAGCAGCGCCATACAGGGATCTGAAGCTTTCTTT.

V and J are TRBV13 and TRBJ2-1; 8 nucleotides line up with TRBD2. Germline V lookup: CDR1 PRHDT, CDR2 FYEKMQ (reference sequence). CDR3 size: 16 residues. The junction had 13 bases not matched to a gene; V was cut back by 6 bases and J by 6 bases. Here the CDR3 DNA reads TGTGCCAGCAGGGGGCCTGGGGGTAGCGGGGTCAATGAGCAGTTCTTC. Residues: CASRGPGGSGVNEQFF.

This clone occurred once. CDR3: CASSPGLAGNIQYF. For the CDR3, the DNA is TGTGCCAGCTCACCCGGATTAGCCGGAAACATTCAGTACTTC. V usage is TRBV18 and J usage is TRBJ2-4; D is uncertain. The CDR3 covers 14 residues. The germline CDR1 and CDR2 sequences are KGHSH and LQKENI. The V and J ends lost 3 bases and 6 bases respectively, with 12 bases between them.

This chain connects TRBV7-8 to TRBJ1-1, with D perhaps TRBD1 (6 bases). This CDR3 region has 18 residues. CDR1 is SGHVS, CDR2 FQNEAQ, per germline. V was cut by 4 bases and J by 1 base, with 22 bases left in between. DNA of the CDR3: TGTGCCAGCAGCTCCCCTACCGACTGGACAGAACCGAACACTGAAGCTTTCTTT. Translation gives CASSSPTDWTEPNTEAFF.

The chain links TRBV5-4 to TRBJ2-3; D possibly corresponds to TRBD1 (6 bases). V lost 4 bases and J 0 bases, leaving 9 bases between the germline ends. Germline CDR1 is SGHNT and CDR2 is YYREEE (reference sequence). The CDR3 is made up of 14 amino acids. For the CDR3, the DNA is TGTGCCAGCAGCGGGACAACTAGCACAGATACGCAGTATTTT. It translates to CASSGTTSTDTQYF.